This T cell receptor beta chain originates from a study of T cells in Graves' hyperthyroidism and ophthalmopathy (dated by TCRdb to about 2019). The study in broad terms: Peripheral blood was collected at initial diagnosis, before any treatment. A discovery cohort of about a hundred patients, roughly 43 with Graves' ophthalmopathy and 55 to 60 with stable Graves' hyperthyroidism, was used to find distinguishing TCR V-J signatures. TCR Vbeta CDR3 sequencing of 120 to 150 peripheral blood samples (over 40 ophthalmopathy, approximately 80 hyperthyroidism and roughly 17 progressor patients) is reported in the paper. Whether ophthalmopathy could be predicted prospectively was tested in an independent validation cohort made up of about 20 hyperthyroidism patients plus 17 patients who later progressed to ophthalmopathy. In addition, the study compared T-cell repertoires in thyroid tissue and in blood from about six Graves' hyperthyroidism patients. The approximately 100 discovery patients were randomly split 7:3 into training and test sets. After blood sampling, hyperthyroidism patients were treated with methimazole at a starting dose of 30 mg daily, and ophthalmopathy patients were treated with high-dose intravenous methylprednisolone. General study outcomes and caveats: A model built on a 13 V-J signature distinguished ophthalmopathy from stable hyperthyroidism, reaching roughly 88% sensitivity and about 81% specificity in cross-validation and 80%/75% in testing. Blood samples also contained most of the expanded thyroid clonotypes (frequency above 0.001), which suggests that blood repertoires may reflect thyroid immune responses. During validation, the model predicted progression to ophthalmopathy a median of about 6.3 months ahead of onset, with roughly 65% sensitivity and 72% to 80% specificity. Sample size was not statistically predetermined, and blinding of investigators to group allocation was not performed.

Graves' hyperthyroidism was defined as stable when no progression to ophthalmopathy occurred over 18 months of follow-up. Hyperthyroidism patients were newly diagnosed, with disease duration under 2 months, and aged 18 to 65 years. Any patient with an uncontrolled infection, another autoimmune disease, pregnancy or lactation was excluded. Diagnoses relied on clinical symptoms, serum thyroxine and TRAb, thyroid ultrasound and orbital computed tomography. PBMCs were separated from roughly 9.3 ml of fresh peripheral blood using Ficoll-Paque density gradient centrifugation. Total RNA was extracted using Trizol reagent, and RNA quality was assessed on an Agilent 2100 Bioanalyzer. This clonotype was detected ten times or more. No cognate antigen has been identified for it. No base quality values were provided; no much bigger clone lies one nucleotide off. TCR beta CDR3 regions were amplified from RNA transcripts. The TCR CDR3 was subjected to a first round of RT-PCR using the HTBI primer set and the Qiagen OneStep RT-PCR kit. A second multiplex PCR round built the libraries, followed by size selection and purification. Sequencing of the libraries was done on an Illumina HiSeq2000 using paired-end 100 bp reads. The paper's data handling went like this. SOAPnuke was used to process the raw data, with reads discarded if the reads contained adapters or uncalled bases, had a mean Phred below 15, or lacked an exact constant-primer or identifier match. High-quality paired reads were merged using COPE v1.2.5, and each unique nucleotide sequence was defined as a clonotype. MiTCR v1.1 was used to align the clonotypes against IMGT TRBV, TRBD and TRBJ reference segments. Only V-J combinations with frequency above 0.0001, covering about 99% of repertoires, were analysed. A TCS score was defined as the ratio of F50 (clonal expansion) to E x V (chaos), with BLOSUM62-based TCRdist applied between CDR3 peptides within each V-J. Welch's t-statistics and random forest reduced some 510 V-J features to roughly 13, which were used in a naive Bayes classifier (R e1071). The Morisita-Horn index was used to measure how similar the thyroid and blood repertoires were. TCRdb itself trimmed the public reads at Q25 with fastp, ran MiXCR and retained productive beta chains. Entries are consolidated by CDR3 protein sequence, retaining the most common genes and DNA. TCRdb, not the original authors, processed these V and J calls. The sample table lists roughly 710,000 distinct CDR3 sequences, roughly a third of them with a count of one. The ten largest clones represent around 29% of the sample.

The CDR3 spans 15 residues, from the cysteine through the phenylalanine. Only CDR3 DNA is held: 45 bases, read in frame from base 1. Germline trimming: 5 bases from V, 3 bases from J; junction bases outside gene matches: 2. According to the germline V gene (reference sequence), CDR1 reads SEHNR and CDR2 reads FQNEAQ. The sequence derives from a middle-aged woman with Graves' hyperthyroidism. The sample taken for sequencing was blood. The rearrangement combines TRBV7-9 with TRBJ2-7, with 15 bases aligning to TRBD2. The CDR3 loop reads CASSLGLAGGYEQYF. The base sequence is TGTGCCAGCAGCCTGGGACTAGCGGGAGGCTACGAGCAGTACTTC.